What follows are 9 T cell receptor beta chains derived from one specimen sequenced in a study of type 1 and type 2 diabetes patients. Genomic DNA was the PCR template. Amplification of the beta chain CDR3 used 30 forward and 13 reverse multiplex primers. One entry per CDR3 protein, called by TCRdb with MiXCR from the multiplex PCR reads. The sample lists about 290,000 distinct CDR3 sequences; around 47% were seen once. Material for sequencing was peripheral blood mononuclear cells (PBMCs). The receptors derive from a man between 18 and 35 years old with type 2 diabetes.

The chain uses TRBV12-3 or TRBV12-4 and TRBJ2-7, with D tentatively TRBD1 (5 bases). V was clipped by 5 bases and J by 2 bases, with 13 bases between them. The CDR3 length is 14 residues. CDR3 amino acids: CASSTPGNPYEQYF. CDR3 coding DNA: TGTGCCAGCAGTACCCCAGGGAATCCCTACGAGCAGTACTTC.

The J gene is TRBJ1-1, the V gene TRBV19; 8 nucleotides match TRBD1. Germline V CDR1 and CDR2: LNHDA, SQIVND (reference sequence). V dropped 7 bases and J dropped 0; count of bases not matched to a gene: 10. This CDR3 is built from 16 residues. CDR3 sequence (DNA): TGTGCCAGTATGAAACGGACAGGGCGGGTGAACACTGAAGCTTTCTTT. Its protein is CASMKRTGRVNTEAFF.

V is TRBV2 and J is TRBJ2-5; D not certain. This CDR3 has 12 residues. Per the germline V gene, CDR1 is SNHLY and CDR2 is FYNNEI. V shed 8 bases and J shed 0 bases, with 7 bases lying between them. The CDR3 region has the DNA TGTGCCAGCGGGGAAAACCAAGAGACCCAGTACTTC. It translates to CASGENQETQYF. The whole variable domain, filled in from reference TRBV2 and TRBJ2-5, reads EPEVTQTPSHQVTQMGQEVILRCVPISNHLYFYWYRQILGQKVEFLVSFYNNEISEKSEIFDDQFSVERPDGSNFTLKIRSTKLEDSAMYFCASGENQETQYFGPGTRLLVL.

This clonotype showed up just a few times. CDR3 in DNA: TGTGCCAGCAGACTCGGAAGGTCCCAGGGTGTGGGCACTGAAGCTTTCTTT. Translated, it gives CASRLGRSQGVGTEAFF. The chain is built from TRBV27 and TRBJ1-1; D might be TRBD1 (5 bases). Germline CDR1 MNHEY, CDR2 SMNVEV (reference sequence). CDR3 length: 17 amino acids. V was clipped by 6 bases and J by 4 bases, with 24 bases between them.

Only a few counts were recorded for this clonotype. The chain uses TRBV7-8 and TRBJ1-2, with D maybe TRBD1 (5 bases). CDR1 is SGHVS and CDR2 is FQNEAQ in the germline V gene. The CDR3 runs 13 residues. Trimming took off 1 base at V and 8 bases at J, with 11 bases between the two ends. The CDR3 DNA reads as TGTGCCAGCAGCTTAGGCGGGACGGGGGGCTACACCTTC. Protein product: CASSLGGTGGYTF.

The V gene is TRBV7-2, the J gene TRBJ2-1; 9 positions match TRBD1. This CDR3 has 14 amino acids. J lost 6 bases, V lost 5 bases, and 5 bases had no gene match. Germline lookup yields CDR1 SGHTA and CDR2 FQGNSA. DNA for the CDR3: TGTGCCAGCAGCCCCGGACAGGGGAGCAATGAGCAGTTCTTC. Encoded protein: CASSPGQGSNEQFF.

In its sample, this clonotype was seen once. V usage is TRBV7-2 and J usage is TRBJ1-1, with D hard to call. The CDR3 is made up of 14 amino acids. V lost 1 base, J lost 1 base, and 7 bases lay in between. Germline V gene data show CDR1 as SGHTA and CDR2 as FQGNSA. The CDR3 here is CASSLVGRNTEAFF. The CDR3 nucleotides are TGTGCCAGCAGCTTAGTGGGCAGGAACACTGAAGCTTTCTTT.

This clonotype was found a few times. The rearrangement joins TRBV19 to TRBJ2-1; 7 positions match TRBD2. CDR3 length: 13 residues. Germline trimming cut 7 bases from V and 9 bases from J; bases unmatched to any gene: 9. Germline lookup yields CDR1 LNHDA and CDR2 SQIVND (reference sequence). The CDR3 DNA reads TGTGCCAGTACGGCGGGAGCTAATGGTGAGCAGTTCTTC. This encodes CASTAGANGEQFF.

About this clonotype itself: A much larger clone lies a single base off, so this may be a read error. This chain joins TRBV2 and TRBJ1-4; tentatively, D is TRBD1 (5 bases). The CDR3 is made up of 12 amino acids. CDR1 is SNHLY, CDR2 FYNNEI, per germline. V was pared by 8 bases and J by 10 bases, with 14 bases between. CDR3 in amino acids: CASGGRDVKLFF. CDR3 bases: TGTGCCAGCGGGGGACGGGACGTAAAACTGTTTTTT.